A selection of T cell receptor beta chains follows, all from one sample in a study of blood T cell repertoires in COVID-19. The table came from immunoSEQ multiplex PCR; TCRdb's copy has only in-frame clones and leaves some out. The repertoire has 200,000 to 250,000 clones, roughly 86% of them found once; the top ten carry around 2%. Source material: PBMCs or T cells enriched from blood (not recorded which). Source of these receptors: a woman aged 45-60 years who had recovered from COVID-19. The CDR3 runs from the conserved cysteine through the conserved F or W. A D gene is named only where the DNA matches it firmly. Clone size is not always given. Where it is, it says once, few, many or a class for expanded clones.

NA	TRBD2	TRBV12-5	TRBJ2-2	CASGTTSGGPTGELFF	TGTGCTAGTGGTACCACTAGCGGGGGGCCGACCGGGGAGCTGTTTTTT
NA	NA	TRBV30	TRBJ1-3	CAWKRAGNTIYF	TGTGCCTGGAAACGGGCTGGAAACACCATATATTTT
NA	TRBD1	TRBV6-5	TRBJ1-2	CASSRPPGQGDGYTF	TGTGCCAGCAGTAGGCCTCCGGGACAGGGCGATGGCTACACCTTC
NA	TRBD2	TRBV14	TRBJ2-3	CASSQVIAGDTQYF	TGTGCCAGCAGCCAGGTTATAGCGGGAGATACGCAGTATTTT
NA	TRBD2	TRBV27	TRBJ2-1	CASIGLAGYNEQFF	TGTGCCAGCATTGGACTAGCGGGGTACAATGAGCAGTTCTTC
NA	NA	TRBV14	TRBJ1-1	CASSQDLTMNTEAFF	TGTGCCAGCAGCCAAGATTTGACAATGAACACTGAAGCTTTCTTT
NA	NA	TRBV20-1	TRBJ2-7	CSASGDEQYF	TGCAGTGCTTCGGGGGACGAGCAGTACTTC
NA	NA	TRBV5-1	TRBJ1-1	CASSLEGRTEAFF	TGCGCCAGCAGCTTGGAGGGGCGAACTGAAGCTTTCTTT
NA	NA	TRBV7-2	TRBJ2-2	CASSLVTGVRTGELFF	TGTGCCAGCAGCTTAGTTACGGGGGTGCGCACCGGGGAGCTGTTTTTT
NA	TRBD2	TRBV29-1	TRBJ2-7	CSVVGRAPPYEQYF	TGCAGCGTTGTTGGGAGGGCACCCCCCTACGAGCAGTACTTC
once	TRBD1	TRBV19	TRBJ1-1	CASSYSPGQGISEAFF	TGTGCCAGTAGCTATTCCCCGGGACAGGGGATTTCTGAAGCTTTCTTT
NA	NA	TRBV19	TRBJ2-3	CASSTPGEADTQYF	TGTGCCAGTAGTACCCCGGGAGAGGCAGATACGCAGTATTTT
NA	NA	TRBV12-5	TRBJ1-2	CASGLFGVRGYTF	TGTGCTAGTGGTTTGTTTGGCGTCAGGGGCTACACCTTC